This T cell receptor (beta chain) came from a study of shared clonotypes between healthy human individuals. Study details: Three plates each covered CD4 naive and memory; CD8 naive two, CD8 memory one.

The study ran the assay at deep level. Repertoires were generated with immunoSEQ multiplex PCR, while TCRdb's copy carries only in-frame clones and drops some. The sample has some 1,600,000 clones; 95% to 99% are singletons. The sequencing input was naive CD4+ T cells sorted from blood. Indicated subset: CD45RA+ positively selected. The receptor was isolated from a man in his thirties or forties in good health.

The CDR3 nucleotides read TGTGCCAGCAGTGATTTGCGGGGTGAGCAGTTCTTC. Translating gives CASSDLRGEQFF. This sequence joins TRBV25-1 and TRBJ2-1, with D perhaps TRBD2 (6 bases). Germline values: CDR1 MGHDK, CDR2 SYGVNS. This CDR3 has 12 residues. Trimming took off 3 bases at V and 9 bases at J, with 9 bases between the two ends.